The T cell receptor beta chain under discussion was sequenced for a study of cytomegalovirus exposure and HLA in healthy donors. Study summary: In an earlier analysis, 95 million to 140 million unique TCR beta sequences were found from some 180 million T cells.

This PCR relied on a set of 60 Vbeta primers and 13 Jbeta primers. TCRdb's table, derived via immunoSEQ multiplex PCR, lists solely in-frame clones and lacks some. Here the sample spans around 200,000 clones, less than 90% being singletons. This CDR3 has 10 residues. Germline assignment: CDR1 SQVTM and CDR2 ANQGSEA. This clonotype was sampled from a woman between 25 and 40 years old in good health and CMV-seronegative. This chain uses TRBV29-1 with TRBJ1-1; D is perhaps TRBD1 (6 bases). Sequencing used PBMCs. The CDR3 is CGEGGTEAFF. The DNA of the CDR3 is TGCGGGGAGGGGGGCACTGAAGCTTTCTTT.